These 25 T cell receptor beta chains came from one sample sequenced in a study of cytomegalovirus exposure and HLA in healthy donors. The assay was immunoSEQ multiplex PCR, and TCRdb's table has in-frame clones only and misses some. The profile shows 200,000 or so clones, around 84% of them singletons. The material sequenced was PBMCs. These receptors were taken from a woman between 25 and 40 years old in good health and CMV-seropositive.

This clone appeared a few times. The CDR3 protein is CASGQTRVWGLYGYTF. The CDR3 DNA sequence: TGTGCCAGCGGTCAGACCAGGGTTTGGGGACTCTATGGCTACACCTTC. V is TRBV21-1 and J is TRBJ1-2. TRBV21-1 is listed as a pseudogene. CDR3 size: 16 residues.

The chain couples TRBV27 to TRBJ2-3; TRBD1 matches at 7 bases. Germline assignment: CDR1 MNHEY and CDR2 SMNVEV (reference sequence). Unmatched junction bases numbered 2, after V lost 3 bases and J lost 2 bases. This CDR3 has 14 amino acids. CDR3 coding DNA: TGTGCCAGCAGTTTGGGACAGAACACAGATACGCAGTATTTT. Residues: CASSLGQNTDTQYF.

The chain links TRBV6-1 to TRBJ2-2, with D maybe TRBD2 (5 bases). This CDR3 has 15 amino acids. Germline CDR1 and CDR2: MNHNS and SASEGT. V gave up 3 bases and J gave up 5 bases, with 13 bases separating them. The DNA for the CDR3 is TGTGCCAGCAGTGACAGGTGGAGGATGACCGGGGAGCTGTTTTTT. The encoded protein is CASSDRWRMTGELFF.

The rearrangement links TRBV6-6 to TRBJ2-7, with D unclear. Germline CDR1 MNHNY, CDR2 SVGAGI (reference sequence). Between the trimmed V and J ends, which lost 5 bases and 4 bases, there was a span of 9 bases. The CDR3 is 12 amino acids. The CDR3 protein is CASSHLRYEQYF. The CDR3 DNA reads as TGTGCCAGCAGTCACCTAAGATACGAGCAGTACTTC.

The gene calls are TRBV7-3 and TRBJ2-2, with D tentatively TRBD2 (6 bases). The CDR3 is 14 amino acids. Trimming pared 9 bases from V and 0 bases from J, leaving 11 bases between. Germline-derived CDR1 and CDR2 are SGHTA and FQGTGA. CDR3 amino acids: CASTRDSNTGELFF. CDR3 nucleotide sequence: TGTGCCAGTACCCGGGACTCGAACACCGGGGAGCTGTTTTTT.

This sequence joins TRBV7-3 and TRBJ2-1; TRBD2 is a possible D gene (5 bases). The CDR3 is 12 residues long. Germline assignment: CDR1 SGHTA and CDR2 FQGTGA. V was pared by 5 bases and J by 8 bases, with 10 bases between. The CDR3 nucleotides are TGTGCCAGCAGCACTACTAGGGATGAGCAGTTCTTC. The encoded protein is CASSTTRDEQFF.

The sample holds a few counts of this clone. The V call is TRBV7-9, the J call TRBJ1-1; D uncertain. Trimming removed 6 bases from V and 4 bases from J, with 12 bases in between. CDR3 size: 13 residues. Germline V gene lookup returns CDR1 SEHNR and CDR2 FQNEAQ (reference sequence). The CDR3 loop reads CASRAPAGTEAFF. The CDR3 DNA sequence: TGTGCCAGCAGGGCCCCGGCGGGCACTGAAGCTTTCTTT.

This clone was seen once. The chain uses TRBV6-4 and TRBJ1-5; 7 nucleotides align to TRBD1. CDR3 size: 13 residues. Germline assignment: CDR1 MRHNA and CDR2 SNTAGT. The V gene end was trimmed by 6 bases and the J gene end by 5 bases; junction bases not matched to a gene: 4. The CDR3 here is CASSRDRDQPQHF. The CDR3 DNA reads TGTGCCAGCAGCCGCGACAGGGATCAGCCCCAGCATTTT.

The chain recombines TRBV6-6 with TRBJ1-2, with 9 positions matching TRBD1. The CDR3 is 15 residues long. Unmatched junction bases numbered 11, after V lost 5 bases and J lost 7 bases. CDR1 is MNHNY and CDR2 is SVGAGI in the germline V gene (reference sequence). The DNA for the CDR3 is TGTGCCAGCAGTCACAGCGGACAGGGGATTTTTGGCTACACCTTC. It is translated as CASSHSGQGIFGYTF.

V usage is TRBV29-1 and J usage is TRBJ2-7, with TRBD2 matching over 7 bases. V was clipped by 3 bases and J by 9 bases; unmatched bases: 11. The CDR3 spans 13 residues. The germline V gene has CDR1 SQVTM and CDR2 ANQGSEA. CDR3 residues: CSVELGGSSTQYF. The DNA for the CDR3 is TGCAGCGTTGAGCTTGGCGGGAGCTCGACGCAGTACTTC.

This chain uses TRBV7-2 with TRBJ2-1; TRBD2 agrees at 9 bases. CDR3 size: 15 residues. Germline trimming cut 8 bases from V and 2 bases from J; bases unmatched to any gene: 7. Germline V lookup: CDR1 SGHTA, CDR2 FQGNSA. In DNA form, the CDR3 reads TGTGCCAGCGGCCAAACTAGCGGGCCCTACAATGAGCAGTTCTTC. Translated, it gives CASGQTSGPYNEQFF.

The sample holds many counts of this clone. The rearrangement joins TRBV4-2 to TRBJ2-5; 7 positions agree with TRBD2. The ends lost 4 bases at V and 5 bases at J; junction bases unmatched: 7. Germline CDR1 reads LGHNA; CDR2 reads YNFKEQ. The CDR3 loop spans 14 amino acids. CDR3 loop: CASSRGRADETQYF. The CDR3 DNA sequence: TGTGCCAGCAGCCGTGGGAGGGCAGATGAGACCCAGTACTTC.

The chain employs TRBV7-2 and TRBJ2-3; 11 bases map to TRBD2. The V segment lost 0 bases and the J segment 4 bases; nucleotides outside the gene matches: 3. There are 16 residues in the CDR3. Per the germline V gene, CDR1 is SGHTA and CDR2 is FQGNSA. The CDR3 sequence: CASSLAGTSGSDTQYF. For the CDR3, the DNA is TGTGCCAGCAGCTTAGCTGGGACTAGCGGTTCAGATACGCAGTATTTT.

This rearrangement joins TRBV11-2 to TRBJ2-2, with D maybe TRBD1 (5 bases). CDR1 SGHAT and CDR2 FQNNGV come from the germline V gene. The CDR3 is made up of 13 amino acids. Trimming stripped 8 bases from V and 3 bases from J, with 10 bases between. The CDR3 reads CASRPGYTGELFF. The CDR3 DNA reads as TGTGCCAGCCGACCAGGGTACACCGGGGAGCTGTTTTTT.

The chain employs TRBV2 and TRBJ2-5; no clear D gene. CDR1 and CDR2 (germline): SNHLY, FYNNEI. Trimming left V 9 bases short and J 1 base short, with 15 bases between. CDR3 length: 14 amino acids. CDR3 in DNA: TGTGCCAGTCCCCGCTTCGAACTCCAAGAGACCCAGTACTTC. This translates into CASPRFELQETQYF.

The gene calls are TRBV28 and TRBJ1-5; D ambiguous. CDR3 length: 15 residues. The V end was cut by 4 bases, the J end by 9 bases, with 19 bases between. Germline CDR1 is MDHEN and CDR2 is SYDVKM. Here the CDR3 reads CASSSRLVPPGPQHF. The CDR3 bases are TGTGCCAGCAGTTCTAGACTGGTTCCACCGGGGCCCCAGCATTTT.

This chain uses TRBV5-6 with TRBJ2-7; possibly TRBD2 for D (5 bases). Trimming took 2 bases from V and 0 from J, leaving 9 bases between them. Germline V gene data show CDR1 as SGHDT and CDR2 as YYEEEE. The CDR3 contains 14 residues. The CDR3 here is CASSFGGSSYEQYF. The DNA of the CDR3 is TGTGCCAGCAGCTTCGGTGGGAGCTCCTACGAGCAGTACTTC.

The J gene is TRBJ1-1, the V gene TRBV2; 10 nucleotides agree with TRBD1. CDR1 and CDR2 from the germline V gene are SNHLY and FYNNEI. The ends lost 0 bases at V and 0 bases at J; junction bases unmatched: 4. The CDR3 totals 17 residues. For the CDR3, the DNA is TGTGCCAGCAGTGAAGCGCGACAGGGGGCCATGAACACTGAAGCTTTCTTT. It specifies CASSEARQGAMNTEAFF.

V gene TRBV4-1 combines with J gene TRBJ1-1; D gene uncertain. This CDR3 contains 15 residues. CDR1 and CDR2 (germline): MGHRA, YSYEKL. Trimming took 1 base from V and 2 from J, leaving 11 bases between them. The CDR3: CASSQVRVSNTEAFF. In DNA form, the CDR3 reads TGCGCCAGCAGCCAAGTACGGGTTTCAAACACTGAAGCTTTCTTT.

The CDR3, as DNA: TGTGCCAGCAGTTCGCTAGCGGGAAATTCCGGGGAGCTGTTTTTT. Translation gives CASSSLAGNSGELFF. The genes are TRBV28 and TRBJ2-2; 9 positions match TRBD2. This CDR3 has 15 residues. The J segment lost 6 bases and the V segment lost 4 bases, leaving 6 bases of the junction unmatched. Germline V CDR1 and CDR2: MDHEN, SYDVKM. The full variable domain, its missing parts supplied by reference TRBV28 and TRBJ2-2, is DVKVTQSSRYLVKRTGEKVFLECVQDMDHENMFWYRQDPGLGLRLIYFSYDVKMKEKGDIPEGYSVSREKKERFSLILESASTNQTSMYLCASSSLAGNSGELFFGEGSRLTVL.

The V and J genes are TRBV5-4 and TRBJ2-5; TRBD2 aligns across 8 bases. This CDR3 has 16 amino acids. CDR1 is SGHNT, CDR2 YYREEE, per germline (reference sequence). Germline trimming cut 4 bases from V and 1 base from J; bases unmatched to any gene: 9. CDR3 sequence reads: CASSPGGATFQETQYF. CDR3 DNA: TGTGCCAGCAGCCCGGGGGGGGCAACCTTCCAAGAGACCCAGTACTTC.

The chain is built from TRBV5-1 and TRBJ2-3; 7 bases map to TRBD2. CDR1 is SGHRS and CDR2 is YFSETQ in the germline V gene. Trimming removed 1 base from V and 4 bases from J; junction bases left unmatched: 12. The CDR3 is 17 residues long. CDR3 loop: CASSLFTTGGGADTQYF. CDR3 sequence (DNA): TGCGCCAGCAGCTTGTTCACTACGGGAGGCGGAGCAGATACGCAGTATTTT.

The chain joins TRBV27 to TRBJ2-7; TRBD2 agrees at 8 bases. There are 14 residues in the CDR3. V lost 3 bases and J lost 0; bases outside the gene matches: 1. Germline V gene lookup returns CDR1 MNHEY and CDR2 SMNVEV (reference sequence). The CDR3 sequence: CASSFGTSSYEQYF. Written as DNA, the CDR3 is TGTGCCAGCAGTTTCGGGACTAGCTCCTACGAGCAGTACTTC.

The rearrangement uses TRBV10-2 and TRBJ2-4; TRBD2 aligns across 9 bases. V shed 7 bases, J shed 0 bases, and the junction held 7 bases outside the gene matches. The germline V gene has CDR1 WSHSY and CDR2 SAAADI. The CDR3 runs 16 residues. The CDR3 loop reads CASTTYSGRAKNIQYF. Written as DNA, the CDR3 is TGCGCCAGCACAACATATAGCGGGAGAGCCAAAAACATTCAGTACTTC.

This chain links TRBV28 with TRBJ2-2, with 11 bases matching TRBD1. Germline-derived CDR1 and CDR2 are MDHEN and SYDVKM. This CDR3 comprises 15 residues. J lost 5 bases, V lost 5 bases, and 4 bases had no gene match. CDR3 nucleotides: TGTGCCAGCAGTGGACAGGGGGCGCGTACCGGGGAGCTGTTTTTT. Its protein product is CASSGQGARTGELFF.